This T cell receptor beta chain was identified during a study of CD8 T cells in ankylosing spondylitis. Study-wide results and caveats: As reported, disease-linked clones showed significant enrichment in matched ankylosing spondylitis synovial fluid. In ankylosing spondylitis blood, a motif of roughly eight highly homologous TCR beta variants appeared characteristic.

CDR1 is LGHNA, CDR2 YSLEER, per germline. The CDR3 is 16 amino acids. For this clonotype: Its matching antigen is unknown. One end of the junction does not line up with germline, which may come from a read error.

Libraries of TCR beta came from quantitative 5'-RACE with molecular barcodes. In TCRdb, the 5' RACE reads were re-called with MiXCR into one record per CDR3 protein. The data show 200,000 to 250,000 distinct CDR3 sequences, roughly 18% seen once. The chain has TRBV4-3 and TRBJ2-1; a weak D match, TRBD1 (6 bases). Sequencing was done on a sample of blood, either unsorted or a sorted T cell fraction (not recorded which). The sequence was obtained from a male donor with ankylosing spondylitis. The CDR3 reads CVSSQDRSGSYNEQFF. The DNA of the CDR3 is TGCGTCAGCAGCCAAGACAGGTCGGGCTCCTACAATGAGCAGTTCTTC.